The 10 T cell receptor beta chains given below trace back to one sample, sequenced in a study of tumor and adjacent non-tumor tissue in lung cancer. No cell sorting was done before RNA was extracted from the tissue. Three rounds of nested PCR, following a modified ARM-PCR protocol, produced the TCRbeta library. TCRdb ran MiXCR on the multiplex PCR reads and lists one entry per CDR3 protein. The sample yields tens of thousands of distinct CDR3 sequences, around 64% seen once. Sample: lung tumor tissue. The receptors were sampled from a man aged 60-69 years with non-small cell lung cancer.

The V and J genes are TRBV29-1 and TRBJ1-2, with TRBD1 as a possible D gene (6 bases). CDR1 and CDR2 from the germline V gene are SQVTM and ANQGSEA. This CDR3 spans 10 amino acids. CDR3 coding DNA: TGCGGCGCAGACAGGTGTGGCTACACCTTC. Amino acids: CGADRCGYTF. The full variable domain, rest sourced from reference TRBV29-1 and TRBJ1-2, is SAVISQKPSRDICQRGTSLTIQCQVDSQVTMMFWYRQQPGQSLTLIATANQGSEATYESGFVIDKFPISRPNLTFSTLTVSNMSPEDSSIYLCGADRCGYTFGSGTRLTVV.

This clonotype was observed a few times. A much larger clone lies one base from this, so it may be a read error. V usage is TRBV20-1 and J usage is TRBJ2-3; 8 nucleotides agree with TRBD2. Germline-derived CDR1 and CDR2 are DFQATT and SNEGSKA (reference sequence). The CDR3 spans 15 residues. Trimming cost V 6 bases and J 8 bases; bases outside gene matches: 16. Written as DNA, the CDR3 is TGCAGTGCAATCCCTCAAGCGGGAGTGTTAGGTACGCAGTATTTT. Protein: CSAIPQAGVLGTQYF.

The V and J genes are TRBV29-1 and TRBJ2-2; TRBD2 matches at 7 bases. J gave up 5 bases and V 6 bases, and 9 bases lay outside the gene matches. The CDR3 extends over 14 amino acids. The germline gives CDR1 SQVTM, CDR2 ANQGSEA. CDR3 residues: CSVSGTIFTGELFF. DNA for the CDR3: TGCAGCGTGAGCGGGACCATCTTTACCGGGGAGCTGTTTTTT.

The sample holds many counts of this clonotype. The chain combines TRBV12-3 or TRBV12-4 with TRBJ2-5; TRBD1 aligns across 11 bases. The CDR3 consists of 16 residues. With 1 base clipped from V and 4 bases from J, the junction kept 5 bases outside the gene matches. CDR3 DNA sequence: TGTGCCAGCAGTTTAGGGGACAGGGGGGGATTAGAGACCCAGTACTTC. Encoded protein: CASSLGDRGGLETQYF.

V gene TRBV29-1 combines with J gene TRBJ1-1; D not certain. The CDR3 is 13 amino acids. Germline assignment: CDR1 SQVTM and CDR2 ANQGSEA. Trimming stripped 3 bases from V and 0 bases from J, with 8 bases between. The CDR3 region is CSVDGIVNTEAFF. For the CDR3, the DNA is TGCAGCGTTGATGGGATAGTGAACACTGAAGCTTTCTTT.

A remark on this clonotype: This may arise from a read error, as a much more abundant clone is one base away. The V and J genes are TRBV5-1 and TRBJ1-3, with TRBD1 matching 8 bases. The CDR3 consists of 15 residues. The junction had 5 bases not matched to a gene; V was cut back by 3 bases and J by 3 bases. CDR1 is SGHRS, CDR2 YFSETQ, per germline. The CDR3 coding sequence is TGCGCCAGCAGCTATCAGGGGGCGAATGGAAACACCATATATTTT. Protein: CASSYQGANGNTIYF.

In this sample, this clonotype turned up many times. The chain is built from TRBV24-1 and TRBJ2-3; D not resolved. The germline gives CDR1 KGHDR, CDR2 SFDVKD. This CDR3 is 12 amino acids long. V lost 1 base, J lost 6 bases, and 4 bases lay in between. CDR3 protein: CATSDLQDTQYF. The CDR3 nucleotides are TGTGCCACCAGTGATTTACAGGATACGCAGTATTTT.

Remarks on this clonotype: One junction end does not reproduce the germline sequence, and a read error may be involved. The V call is TRBV10-3, the J call TRBJ2-6, with D tentatively TRBD1 (5 bases). This CDR3 region has 17 residues. The V gene's germline CDR1 is ENHRY and CDR2 SYGVKD. The CDR3 spells CAISEMVGTSGANVLFF. For the CDR3, the DNA is TGTGCCATCAGTGAGATGGTGGGCACCTCTGGGGCCAACGTCCTGTTTTTC.

Note on this clonotype: Lacking the conserved final phenylalanine or tryptophan, this CDR3 likely reflects a read error. The chain is built from TRBV29-1 and TRBJ2-7; 8 bases align to TRBD2. The germline gives CDR1 SQVTM, CDR2 ANQGSEA. This CDR3 spans 15 amino acids. CDR3 in amino acids: CSVDGPSGSVYEQYL. As DNA, the CDR3 is TGTAGCGTCGACGGTCCCAGCGGGAGTGTGTACGAGCAGTACTTA.

A remark on this clonotype: Mismatch with germline at one junction end may stem from a read error. This chain joins TRBV6-2 or TRBV6-3 and TRBJ2-1; D is perhaps TRBD1 (5 bases). The CDR3 spans 14 residues. Germline loops: CDR1 MNHEY, CDR2 SVGEGT. The CDR3 protein is CASNYLQVSNGQFF. The DNA for the CDR3 is TGTGCCAGCAATTACTTACAGGTGTCCAATGGGCAGTTCTTT.